These 12 T cell receptor beta chains were all obtained from the same sample, sequenced in a study of beta chain features in type 1 diabetes. Expressed TCRB transcripts got sequenced, as all isolated RNA was reverse transcribed. Using immunoSEQ multiplex PCR, the repertoire was profiled, and TCRdb retains in-frame clones only, with some absent. This repertoire shows about 290,000 clones, about 8% found once; its top ten account for approximately 0.99%. Sample: central memory CD4+ T cells from blood. These receptors were obtained from a woman aged 18-35 years in good health.

This clone was detected only a few times. The chain uses TRBV6-6 and TRBJ2-7, with 8 bases aligning to TRBD1. The CDR3 has 13 residues. CDR1 is MNHNY, CDR2 SVGAGI, per germline (reference sequence). Trimming at V came to 6 bases and at J to 4 bases, leaving 5 bases not matched to a gene. The DNA of the CDR3 is TGTGCCAGCAGGAGGACAGGGTCATACGAGCAGTACTTC. Translation gives CASRRTGSYEQYF.

The chain uses TRBV2 and TRBJ2-1; 7 bases are shared with TRBD1. J was trimmed by 2 bases and V by 11 bases; bases with no gene match: 15. Germline V lookup: CDR1 SNHLY, CDR2 FYNNEI. The CDR3 has 16 residues. The CDR3 nucleotides read TGTGCCGGAAGCAAACACCGGGACAGCACCTACAATGAGCAGTTCTTC. Translated, it gives CAGSKHRDSTYNEQFF.

V usage is TRBV21-1 and J usage is TRBJ2-5. TRBV21-1 is an annotated pseudogene. This CDR3 has 15 residues. CDR3 sequence (DNA): TGTGCCAGCAGCAAAGGGGGACGGAGGCAAGAGACCCAGTACTTC. Its protein is CASSKGGRRQETQYF.

The chain has TRBV11-3 and TRBJ2-1; D perhaps matches TRBD2 (5 bases). Trimming shortened V by 5 bases and J by 7 bases, and 18 bases separated the two germline ends. The CDR3 consists of 15 residues. Looked up from germline, CDR1 is SGHNT and CDR2 is YENEEA. The CDR3 DNA follows: TGTGCCAGCAGCCTGAGGGCTAGAGATAAAAATGAGCAGTTCTTC. Protein: CASSLRARDKNEQFF.

The gene calls are TRBV9 and TRBJ2-1, with D possibly being TRBD2 (5 bases). The CDR3 runs to 15 residues. Trimming removed 2 bases from V and 2 bases from J, with 11 bases in between. The germline gives CDR1 SGDLS, CDR2 YYNGEE. This CDR3 reads CASSVDGVTYNEQFF. The CDR3 DNA is TGTGCCAGCAGCGTGGACGGGGTTACCTACAATGAGCAGTTCTTC.

The chain has TRBV9 and TRBJ2-3, with 8 bases lining up with TRBD1. Per the germline V gene, CDR1 is SGDLS and CDR2 is YYNGEE. CDR3 length: 18 amino acids. Unmatched junction bases numbered 16, after V lost 0 bases and J lost 7 bases. DNA for the CDR3: TGTGCCAGCAGCGTAGCGGTCCCGGGACAGGTAGGCCCTAATACGCAGTATTTT. It is translated as CASSVAVPGQVGPNTQYF.

Only a few counts were recorded for this clone. The chain employs TRBV6-7 and TRBJ1-5, with D maybe TRBD1 (6 bases). TRBV6-7 is filed as an ORF, its function uncertain. This CDR3 is built from 14 residues. V was clipped by 2 bases and J by 7 bases, with 12 bases between them. The CDR3, as DNA: TGTGCCAGCAGTTACGGGGGGCGCGGCCAGCCCCAGCATTTT. Residues: CASSYGGRGQPQHF.

This clone was seen a handful of times. V is TRBV10-3 and J is TRBJ1-1; 7 bases are shared with TRBD1. Trimming at V came to 6 bases and at J to 2 bases, leaving 9 bases not matched to a gene. This CDR3 contains 15 residues. Looked up from germline, CDR1 is ENHRY and CDR2 is SYGVKD. CDR3 amino acids: CAIRDGQVPNTEAFF. CDR3 sequence (DNA): TGTGCCATCAGAGACGGACAGGTACCAAACACTGAAGCTTTCTTT.

The J gene is TRBJ1-1, the V gene TRBV15, with TRBD1 identical over 8 bases. The CDR3 runs 12 residues. Germline CDR1 LNHNV, CDR2 YYDKDF (reference sequence). J was trimmed by 10 bases and V by 2 bases; bases with no gene match: 3. The CDR3 here is CATSRRDRGAFF. CDR3 nucleotide sequence: TGTGCCACCAGCAGAAGAGACAGGGGAGCTTTCTTT.

This clone has only a few counts. V and J are TRBV19 and TRBJ2-5; 7 positions agree with TRBD2. The CDR3 is 15 residues long. The V gene's germline CDR1 is LNHDA and CDR2 SQIVND (reference sequence). The junction had 5 bases not matched to a gene; V was cut back by 4 bases and J by 0 bases. The CDR3 nucleotides are TGTGCCAGTAGTAATCGAGCGGGGAACCAAGAGACCCAGTACTTC. Amino acid sequence: CASSNRAGNQETQYF.

This clone was detected many times. The rearrangement uses TRBV19 and TRBJ1-5; 10 bases match TRBD1. The junction had 6 bases not matched to a gene; V was cut back by 6 bases and J by 7 bases. Looked up from germline, CDR1 is LNHDA and CDR2 is SQIVND (reference sequence). CDR3 length equals 14 residues. In DNA form, the CDR3 reads TGTGCCAGTAGACCCGGACAGGGGGGACAGCCCCAGCATTTT. Encoded protein: CASRPGQGGQPQHF.

This clone was observed a handful of times. V gene TRBV11-2 combines with J gene TRBJ2-2, with TRBD2 matching 12 bases. The CDR3 sequence is 16 residues long. Germline V gives CDR1 SGHAT, CDR2 FQNNGV. Trimming at V came to 6 bases and at J to 6 bases, leaving 8 bases not matched to a gene. The CDR3 bases are TGTGCCAGCAGTTCCCGACTAGCGGGAGTGGCCGGGGAGCTGTTTTTT. Amino acids: CASSSRLAGVAGELFF.